This TCR beta chain was retrieved from a study of CD8 T cells in Susac syndrome. Trimming left V 0 bases short and J 0 bases short, with 10 bases between. Germline assignment: CDR1 SGDLS and CDR2 YYNGEE. The CDR3 sequence is 15 residues long. TCR beta from blood CD8+ and CD4+ T cells was sequenced. Reverse transcription of about 0.45 to 1 ug RNA was performed with random hexamers. TCR beta CDR3 was amplified by immunoSEQ covering 54 Vbeta and 13 Jbeta. TCRdb reanalysed the immunoSEQ multiplex PCR reads using MiXCR and keeps one entry per CDR3 protein. In the table there are some 160,000 distinct CDR3 sequences, about 95% of which are singletons.

The material sequenced was CD8+ T cells from PBMCs. The chain combines TRBV9 with TRBJ2-7; D may be TRBD1 (6 bases). The TCR was taken from a human donor with multiple sclerosis. CDR3 residues: CASSVDWTASYEQYF. CDR3 bases: TGTGCCAGCAGCGTAGATTGGACAGCCTCCTACGAGCAGTACTTC.